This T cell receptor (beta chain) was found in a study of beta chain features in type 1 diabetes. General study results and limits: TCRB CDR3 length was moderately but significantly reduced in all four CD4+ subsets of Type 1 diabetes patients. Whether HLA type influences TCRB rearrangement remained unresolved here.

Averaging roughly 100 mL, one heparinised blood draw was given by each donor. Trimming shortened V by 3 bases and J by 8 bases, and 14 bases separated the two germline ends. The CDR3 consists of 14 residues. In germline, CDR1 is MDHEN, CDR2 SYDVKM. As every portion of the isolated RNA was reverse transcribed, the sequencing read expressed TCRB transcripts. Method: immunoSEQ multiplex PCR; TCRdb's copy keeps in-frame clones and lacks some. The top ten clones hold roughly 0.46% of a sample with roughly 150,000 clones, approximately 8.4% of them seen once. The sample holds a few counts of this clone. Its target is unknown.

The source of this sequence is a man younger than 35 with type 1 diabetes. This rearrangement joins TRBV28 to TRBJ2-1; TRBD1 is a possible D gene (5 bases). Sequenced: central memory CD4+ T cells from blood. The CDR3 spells CASSLGPRADEQFF. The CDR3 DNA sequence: TGTGCCAGCAGTTTGGGGCCCAGGGCGGATGAGCAGTTCTTC.